This T cell receptor beta chain stems from a study of radiation and T cells in renal cell carcinoma. Regarding the study as a whole: Without pretreatment biopsies, baseline tumor clonotype presence was undetermined.

This clone was detected a few times. Its specificity is unknown. The repertoire was sequenced with immunoSEQ multiplex PCR; TCRdb's copy has only in-frame clones and lacks some. The repertoire holds roughly 150,000 clones, with approximately 88% as singletons. The J segment lost 4 bases and the V segment lost 6 bases, leaving 11 bases of the junction unmatched. The CDR3 extends over 15 amino acids. Germline CDR1 reads MNHEY; CDR2 reads SVGAGI. The time point denotes: blood 2 weeks post-SBRT. Documented treatment: 15 Gy SBRT to primary tumor, nephrectomy 4 weeks later. Radiation-treated patients gave blood at baseline, week 2 and week 4.

The rearrangement uses TRBV6-5 and TRBJ1-1, with 7 bases matching TRBD1. This receptor was identified in a woman aged 50 to 60 with renal cell carcinoma. The material was blood, obtained from a patient whose treatment included radiotherapy and nephrectomy. CDR3 DNA: TGTGCCAGCAGACCTTCAAGGGGGCCGGGCACTGAAGCTTTCTTT. Its translation is CASRPSRGPGTEAFF.